Each of the 23 T cell receptor beta chains below was sequenced from the same sample in a study of T cell clonotyping in hematopoietic cell transplantation. Sequencing used immunoSEQ multiplex PCR; TCRdb keeps in-frame clones, though not all of them. In the table there are 10,000 to 15,000 clones, 40% to 60% of which are singletons. The material sequenced was peripheral blood mononuclear cells. Every receptor here comes from a middle-aged man in good health. Some clones in this sample may be carry-over from other donors' samples.

This clone was detected a few times. The chain carries TRBV25-1 and TRBJ2-7; TRBD2 agrees at 7 bases. Germline assignment: CDR1 MGHDK and CDR2 SYGVNS. CDR3 size: 15 residues. V gave up 5 bases and J gave up 2 bases; unmatched junction bases: 9. The CDR3 DNA follows: TGTGCCAGCAGTCAAACGGGACTATCGACCTACGAGCAGTACTTC. This gives the protein CASSQTGLSTYEQYF.

The V gene is TRBV19, the J gene TRBJ1-5, with TRBD1 as a possible D gene (5 bases). The germline CDR1 and CDR2 sequences are LNHDA and SQIVND (reference sequence). CDR3 size: 14 residues. V shed 3 bases and J shed 6 bases, with 12 bases lying between them. Here the CDR3 reads CASSISGSAQPQHF. CDR3 DNA sequence: TGTGCCAGTAGTATTTCAGGGTCGGCTCAGCCCCAGCATTTT.

The chain has TRBV6-5 and TRBJ2-7; the D gene is possibly TRBD1 (6 bases). The CDR3 is 13 amino acids. Trimming cost V 5 bases and J 1 base, with 9 bases left between them. CDR1 is MNHEY, CDR2 SVGAGI, per germline. CDR3 loop: CASSRDISYEQYF. CDR3 nucleotide sequence: TGTGCCAGCAGTCGGGACATATCCTACGAGCAGTACTTC.

The chain joins TRBV6-5 to TRBJ1-2, with D possibly TRBD1 on 5 matching bases. Germline V lookup: CDR1 MNHEY, CDR2 SVGAGI. The CDR3 runs 15 residues. V was pared by 2 bases and J by 5 bases, with 15 bases between. In DNA form, the CDR3 reads TGTGCCAGCAGTTACGGCACACAGGTTCCGTATGGCTACACCTTC. It is translated as CASSYGTQVPYGYTF.

This clone occurred a few times. The gene calls are TRBV29-1 and TRBJ2-7; D tentatively fits TRBD1 or TRBD2 (6 bases each). Germline lookup yields CDR1 SQVTM and CDR2 ANQGSEA. The CDR3 length is 15 residues. The V and J ends lost 7 bases and 2 bases respectively, with 21 bases between them. Here the CDR3 reads CSAAETGGGTYEQYF. As DNA, the CDR3 is TGCAGCGCCGCCGAGACAGGAGGAGGGACCTACGAGCAGTACTTC.

This chain connects TRBV30 to TRBJ1-1, with 9 bases matching TRBD1. Germline V gene sequence: CDR1 GTSNPN, CDR2 SVGIG (reference sequence). V shed 5 bases, J shed 0 bases, and the junction held 1 base outside the gene matches. This CDR3 is 13 amino acids long. This CDR3 reads CAWGQGMNTEAFF. CDR3 nucleotides: TGTGCCTGGGGACAGGGGATGAACACTGAAGCTTTCTTT.

The J gene is TRBJ2-2, the V gene TRBV25-1; D is unclear. CDR3 length: 13 residues. The germline V and J ends were trimmed by 2 bases and 2 bases, with 3 bases remaining between them. CDR1 is MGHDK and CDR2 is SYGVNS in the germline V gene. In DNA, the CDR3 is TGTGCCAGCAGTGAAGATAACACCGGGGAGCTGTTTTTT. This translates into CASSEDNTGELFF.

The chain couples TRBV19 to TRBJ2-7; D might be TRBD1 or TRBD2, each matching 5 bases. Trimming removed 1 base from V and 2 bases from J, with 6 bases in between. The germline gives CDR1 LNHDA, CDR2 SQIVND (reference sequence). This CDR3 is built from 13 residues. In DNA form, the CDR3 reads TGTGCCAGTAGTATAGCGGGGCCCTACGAGCAGTACTTC. The encoded protein is CASSIAGPYEQYF.

The V gene is TRBV30, the J gene TRBJ1-3; perhaps TRBD1 as D (5 bases). V dropped 0 bases and J dropped 0 bases, with 9 bases sitting between them. Germline assignment: CDR1 GTSNPN and CDR2 SVGIG (reference sequence). The CDR3 is made up of 15 amino acids. For the CDR3, the DNA is TGTGCCTGGAGTGTAGTCGGGGGCTCTGGAAACACCATATATTTT. Protein sequence: CAWSVVGGSGNTIYF.

The chain joins TRBV4-3 to TRBJ2-2; perhaps TRBD2 as D (6 bases). Germline V gene lookup returns CDR1 LGHNA and CDR2 YSLEER. Trimming left V 1 base short and J 0 bases short, with 6 bases between. The CDR3 is 15 residues long. The CDR3 loop reads CASSQGLANTGELFF. CDR3 DNA sequence: TGCGCCAGCAGCCAAGGACTAGCGAACACCGGGGAGCTGTTTTTT.

About this clone: A read error may produce the germline difference seen at one junction end. The chain is built from TRBV6-5 and TRBJ2-1; weak D call: TRBD1 (5 bases). The CDR3 consists of 13 residues. Germline values: CDR1 MNHEY, CDR2 SVGAGI. The CDR3: CAVRAPSDNEQFF. The CDR3 nucleotides read TGTGCCGTCAGGGCCCCCTCCGACAATGAGCAGTTCTTC.

This chain uses TRBV4-1 with TRBJ1-2; the D gene is possibly TRBD1 (5 bases). The V and J ends lost 4 bases and 6 bases respectively, with 21 bases between them. The CDR3 runs to 16 residues. Germline V lookup: CDR1 MGHRA, CDR2 YSYEKL. The CDR3 bases are TGCGCCAGCAGCCCCGGAACCTTGGGGGGAGTGGATGGCTACACCTTC. It translates to CASSPGTLGGVDGYTF.

This clone was recorded a few times. The chain carries TRBV5-4 and TRBJ1-6, with D uncertain. Per germline, CDR1 SGHNT and CDR2 YYREEE (reference sequence). Trimming pared 0 bases from V and 10 bases from J, leaving 14 bases between. The CDR3 has 15 residues. In DNA, the CDR3 is TGTGCCAGCAGCTTGGAGCTGGGGTTGAGATCACCCCTCCACTTT. Translation: CASSLELGLRSPLHF.

The chain recombines TRBV6-5 with TRBJ2-7; D gene ambiguous. CDR3 length: 14 residues. Trimming stripped 0 bases from V and 3 bases from J, with 9 bases between. Germline assignment: CDR1 MNHEY and CDR2 SVGAGI. The CDR3 protein is CASSYSNGYYEQYF. The CDR3 DNA is TGTGCCAGCAGTTACTCAAACGGATACTACGAGCAGTACTTC.

This clone was counted only a few times. This chain connects TRBV7-8 to TRBJ1-5; 8 positions agree with TRBD1. The V gene's germline CDR1 is SGHVS and CDR2 FQNEAQ. The CDR3 is made up of 14 amino acids. Trimming removed 3 bases from V and 2 bases from J; junction bases left unmatched: 0. This chain's CDR3 is CASSLTGGNQPQHF. The CDR3 DNA follows: TGTGCCAGCAGCTTGACAGGGGGCAATCAGCCCCAGCATTTT.

J is TRBJ1-2 and V is TRBV9; D is perhaps TRBD1 (5 bases). Germline lookup yields CDR1 SGDLS and CDR2 YYNGEE. The germline V and J ends were trimmed by 4 bases and 4 bases, with 14 bases remaining between them. The CDR3 sequence is 14 residues long. The DNA of the CDR3 is TGTGCCAGCAGCTCCGGGACGGAAATCTATGGCTACACCTTC. Its protein product is CASSSGTEIYGYTF.

The chain couples TRBV7-8 to TRBJ2-1; TRBD2 aligns across 9 bases. Germline loops: CDR1 SGHVS, CDR2 FQNEAQ. V lost 2 bases, J lost 6 bases, and 5 bases stayed unmatched. CDR3 size: 15 residues. CDR3 sequence (DNA): TGTGCCAGCAGCTTAAGGCGGGAGGGAGGCAATGAGCAGTTCTTC. Translation gives CASSLRREGGNEQFF.

This clone was seen a few times. This chain connects TRBV7-9 to TRBJ2-1; 12 bases fit TRBD2. CDR1 is SEHNR and CDR2 is FQNEAQ in the germline V gene (reference sequence). This CDR3 has 18 amino acids. J lost 3 bases, V lost 1 base, and 7 bases had no gene match. The CDR3 here is CASSLELAGGLIYNEQFF. The CDR3 region has the DNA TGTGCCAGCAGCTTAGAACTAGCGGGGGGCCTCATCTACAATGAGCAGTTCTTC.

This clone was observed a few times. The gene calls are TRBV6-5 and TRBJ1-6, with D maybe TRBD1 (6 bases). V lost 6 bases to trimming and J lost 8 bases, with 8 bases between them. CDR1 is MNHEY and CDR2 is SVGAGI in the germline V gene. CDR3 length equals 12 residues. The CDR3 coding sequence is TGTGCCAGCAGACAGGGTGATTCACCCCTCCACTTT. Translation gives CASRQGDSPLHF.

This clone was recorded a few times. The chain links TRBV28 to TRBJ1-1; TRBD1 is a possible D gene (6 bases). This CDR3 has 14 residues. From germline, CDR1 is MDHEN and CDR2 SYDVKM. Trimming stripped 2 bases from V and 1 base from J, with 8 bases between. CDR3 region: CASSLMGANTEAFF. The CDR3 DNA reads as TGTGCCAGCAGTTTAATGGGGGCGAACACTGAAGCTTTCTTT.

The chain combines TRBV4-2 with TRBJ1-1; the D is unclear. The germline V gene has CDR1 LGHNA and CDR2 YNFKEQ. The CDR3 loop spans 14 amino acids. Trimming shortened V by 0 bases and J by 3 bases, and 8 bases separated the two germline ends. CDR3 in DNA: TGTGCCAGCAGCCAAGACCCAGGTCACACTGAAGCTTTCTTT. It specifies CASSQDPGHTEAFF.

The chain employs TRBV30 and TRBJ1-2, with 7 bases matching TRBD1. With 3 bases clipped from V and 9 bases from J, the junction kept 10 bases outside the gene matches. Germline CDR1 and CDR2: GTSNPN and SVGIG (reference sequence). The CDR3 loop spans 13 amino acids. The CDR3 loop is CAWRSRGTESYTF. In nucleotides, the CDR3 is TGTGCCTGGAGATCTCGTGGGACAGAAAGCTACACCTTC. The full variable domain, its missing parts supplied by reference TRBV30 and TRBJ1-2, is SQTIHQWPATLVQPVGSPLSLECTVEGTSNPNLYWYRQAAGRGLQLLFYSVGIGQISSEVPQNLSASRPQDRQFILSSKKLLLSDSGFYLCAWRSRGTESYTFGSGTRLTVV.

This chain connects TRBV25-1 to TRBJ1-5; D perhaps matches TRBD1 (5 bases). Germline V lookup: CDR1 MGHDK, CDR2 SYGVNS. This CDR3 has 15 amino acids. Trimming removed 4 bases from V and 9 bases from J, with 19 bases in between. The CDR3 is CASSALGRGSGPQHF. CDR3 coding DNA: TGTGCCAGCAGTGCCCTGGGAAGGGGCAGTGGGCCCCAGCATTTT.